These T cell receptor beta chains were read from a single sample in a study of shared clonotypes between healthy human individuals. Produced via immunoSEQ multiplex PCR; TCRdb's table is partial and in-frame only. Of about 1 million clones listed, 60% to 80% are singletons. The sequencing input was memory CD4+ T cells sorted from blood. The receptor set was obtained from a man aged 18 to 29 in good health. Each CDR3 is given with its conserved first and last residue. Fields, in order: CDR3 protein, CDR3 DNA, V gene, D gene, CDR3 length, clone size, J gene. A D gene is named only where the DNA matches it firmly. A clone size is listed for some rows: how often the clone was seen (once, few, many), or a class if it is expanded.

CAWSAGTANTGELFF,TGTGCCTGGAGTGCTGGGACCGCTAACACCGGGGAGCTGTTTTTT,TRBV30,-,15,once,TRBJ2-2
CASSPDRAYEQYF,TGTGCCAGCAGCCCGGACAGGGCTTACGAGCAGTACTTC,TRBV14,TRBD1,13,-,TRBJ2-7
CASSLEKAAQSPLHF,TGTGCCAGCAGCTTAGAGAAAGCCGCGCAGTCACCCCTCCACTTT,TRBV7-2,-,15,-,TRBJ1-6
CSVASEGAYEQYF,TGCAGCGTTGCCTCGGAGGGGGCCTACGAGCAGTACTTC,TRBV29-1,-,13,-,TRBJ2-7
CSVEATWAYGYTF,TGCAGCGTTGAGGCAACGTGGGCTTATGGCTACACCTTC,TRBV29-1,-,13,-,TRBJ1-2
CASLRGGNEQYF,TGTGCCAGCCTTAGGGGTGGCAACGAGCAGTACTTC,TRBV28,-,12,-,TRBJ2-7
CASSFPGNYGYTF,TGTGCCAGCAGTTTTCCGGGGAACTATGGCTACACCTTC,TRBV27,-,13,-,TRBJ1-2
CASTHQGGVTEAFF,TGTGCCAGTACCCATCAAGGAGGGGTCACTGAAGCTTTCTTT,TRBV19,-,14,few,TRBJ1-1
CASSQRGGGGPSNTDTQYF,TGCGCCAGCAGCCAAAGGGGTGGCGGGGGGCCGTCCAACACAGATACGCAGTATTTT,TRBV4-1,TRBD2,19,-,TRBJ2-3
CASRRTSGGPYNEQFF,TGTGCCAGCAGGCGGACTAGCGGGGGTCCCTACAATGAGCAGTTCTTC,TRBV7-9,TRBD2,16,once,TRBJ2-1
CASSSGQRQFNEQFF,TGTGCCAGCAGCTCCGGACAGCGACAATTCAATGAGCAGTTCTTC,TRBV7-2,-,15,-,TRBJ2-1
CAISVIQGTETQYF,TGTGCCATCAGTGTCATCCAGGGCACAGAGACCCAGTACTTC,TRBV10-3,-,14,-,TRBJ2-5
CASSRDRWDTEAFF,TGTGCCAGCAGCCGCGACAGGTGGGACACTGAAGCTTTCTTT,TRBV7-3,-,14,-,TRBJ1-1
CASRDHIAGLREQYF,TGTGCCAGCAGGGACCATATAGCGGGGCTCCGGGAGCAGTACTTC,TRBV6-6,TRBD2,15,-,TRBJ2-7
CASSFRNIVNSPLHF,TGTGCCAGCAGTTTCCGGAATATTGTTAATTCACCCCTCCACTTT,TRBV28,-,15,-,TRBJ1-6
CASSLGTGGIDEQFF,TGTGCCAGCAGCCTCGGGACAGGGGGTATAGATGAGCAGTTCTTC,TRBV11-3,TRBD1,15,many,TRBJ2-1
CASTTSGRYQETQYF,TGTGCCAGCACGACTAGCGGGAGGTACCAAGAGACCCAGTACTTC,TRBV27,TRBD2,15,-,TRBJ2-5
CASSLSTGVNSPLHF,TGTGCCAGCAGTTTATCAACCGGGGTTAATTCACCCCTCCACTTT,TRBV27,-,15,-,TRBJ1-6